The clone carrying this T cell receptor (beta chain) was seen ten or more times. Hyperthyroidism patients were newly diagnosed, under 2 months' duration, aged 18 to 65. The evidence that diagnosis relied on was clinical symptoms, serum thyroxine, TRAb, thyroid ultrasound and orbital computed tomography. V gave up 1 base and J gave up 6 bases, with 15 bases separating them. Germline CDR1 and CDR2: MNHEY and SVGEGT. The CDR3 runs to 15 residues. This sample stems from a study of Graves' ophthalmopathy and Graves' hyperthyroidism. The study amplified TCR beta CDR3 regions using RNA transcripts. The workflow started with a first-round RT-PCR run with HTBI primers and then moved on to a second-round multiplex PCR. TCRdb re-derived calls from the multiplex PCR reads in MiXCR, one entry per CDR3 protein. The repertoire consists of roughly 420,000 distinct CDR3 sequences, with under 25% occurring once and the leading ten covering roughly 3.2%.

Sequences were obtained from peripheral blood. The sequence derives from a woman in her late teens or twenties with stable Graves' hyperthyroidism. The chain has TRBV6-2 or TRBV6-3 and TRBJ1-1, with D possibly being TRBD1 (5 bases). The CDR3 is CASSYFGTLRAEAFF. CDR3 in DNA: TGTGCCAGCAGTTACTTCGGGACGCTACGCGCTGAAGCTTTCTTT.